The rows below give T cell receptor beta chains drawn from one sample of a study of T cell responses to AZD1222 COVID-19 vaccine. Profiled with immunoSEQ multiplex PCR; TCRdb holds only in-frame clones, not every one. This sample yields over 150,000 clones, of which more than 90% are seen a single time; around 1.6% belongs to the top ten. The sequenced sample was peripheral blood, obtained on day 0 of AZD1222 vaccination. Receptor source: an adult in good health. Both conserved end residues are part of each CDR3. The order of the fields is J gene, D gene, V gene, clone size, CDR3 DNA, CDR3 protein. A D gene is named only where the DNA matches it firmly. Rows may omit the clone size; those that give it use once, few, many or a size class.

>TRBJ2-7|NA|TRBV24-1|few
TGTGCCACCCATTCTGGTCGGGATCCCTACGAGCAGTACTTC
CATHSGRDPYEQYF
>TRBJ1-6|NA|TRBV7-3|NA
TGTGCCAGCAGCTTAGACGGAACCTATAATTCACCCCTCCACTTT
CASSLDGTYNSPLHF
>TRBJ2-6|NA|TRBV4-1|NA
TGCGCCAGCAGCTCCTCCGGGGCCAACGTCCTGACTTTC
CASSSSGANVLTF
>TRBJ1-4|TRBD1|TRBV2|NA
TGTGCCAGCACTCGGGACAGGGGGCCTAATGAAAAACTGTTTTTT
CASTRDRGPNEKLFF
>TRBJ1-1|NA|TRBV11-2|NA
TGTGCCAGCAGCTTAGATCGTCCGGGCACAGGGATTATGAACACTGAAGCTTTCTTT
CASSLDRPGTGIMNTEAFF
>TRBJ2-1|NA|TRBV7-2|many
TGTGCCAGCAGCTTCTTGGGGGGGGCCGGTGAGCAGTTCTTC
CASSFLGGAGEQFF
>TRBJ1-4|NA|TRBV6-5|NA
TGTGCCACCTCGGCCCTCTGGCAGGAAAAACTGTTTTTT
CATSALWQEKLFF
>TRBJ2-7|NA|TRBV11-3|NA
TGTGCCAGCAGCCAAGGGGGGGACTCCTACGAGCAGTACTTC
CASSQGGDSYEQYF
>TRBJ1-5|NA|TRBV6-5|NA
TGTGCCTCAACCGTGTCGGGGGGCAATCAGCCCCAGCATTTT
CASTVSGGNQPQHF
>TRBJ2-2|NA|TRBV18|NA
TGTGCCAGCTCACCACTCCCCGGGTGGACCGGGGAGCTGTTTTTT
CASSPLPGWTGELFF
>TRBJ1-6|TRBD1|TRBV14|once
TGTGCCAGCAGCCAGGGACAGGGGTTGAACTCACCCCTCCACTTT
CASSQGQGLNSPLHF
>TRBJ1-6|NA|TRBV7-2|NA
TGTGCCAGCAGCTTAGAGAACAGGAGTAATTCACCCCTCCACTTT
CASSLENRSNSPLHF
>TRBJ2-1|NA|TRBV5-4|NA
TGTGCCAGCAGCTCGAGCTCCTACAATGAGCAGTTCTTC
CASSSSSYNEQFF
>TRBJ2-2|NA|TRBV10-2|NA
TGCGCCAGCAAAGCCTGGGACGGCAACACCGGGGAGCTGTTTTTT
CASKAWDGNTGELFF
>TRBJ2-7|TRBD2|TRBV2|NA
TGTGCCAGCAGTGAAGCTAGCGGGGGATACGAACAGTACTTC
CASSEASGGYEQYF
>TRBJ2-5|NA|TRBV5-8|NA
TGTGCCAGCAGTTCCGGGCTCGGCCAGCGCGGAGGCCGGGAGACCCAGTACTTC
CASSSGLGQRGGRETQYF
>TRBJ2-7|TRBD1|TRBV30|NA
TGTGCCTGGTGGGACAGTCGGGACTCCTACGAGCAGTACTTC
CAWWDSRDSYEQYF
>TRBJ2-5|NA|TRBV6-1|NA
TGTGCCAGCAGTGAAGTCGTCCAAGAGACCCAGTACTTC
CASSEVVQETQYF
>TRBJ1-1|NA|TRBV6-5|NA
TGTGCCAGCAGGCCGGGACCGAACACTGAAGCTTTCTTT
CASRPGPNTEAFF
>TRBJ2-7|TRBD2|TRBV7-8|NA
TGTGCCACCCAGCTAGCGGGAGGGCCCCACGAGCAGTACTTC
CATQLAGGPHEQYF
>TRBJ1-4|NA|TRBV5-1|few
TGCGCCAGCAGCTTTCTGGGGGGTTTCGAAAAACTGTTTTTT
CASSFLGGFEKLFF
>TRBJ2-5|NA|TRBV6-1|NA
TGTGCCAGCAGTGTCCACCCCCCAGGGTTCCAAGAGACCCAGTACTTC
CASSVHPPGFQETQYF
>TRBJ1-5|TRBD1|TRBV19|NA
TGTGCCAGTAGCCGGGACAGGGGGCATCAGCCCCAGCATTTT
CASSRDRGHQPQHF
>TRBJ2-2|NA|TRBV30|NA
TGTGCCTGGAGTGTAGGGTTCACCGGGGAGCTGTTTTTT
CAWSVGFTGELFF
>TRBJ2-7|TRBD2|TRBV18|NA
TGTGCCAGCTCACCTAAACTAGCGGGTGACGCCTACGAGCAGTACTTC
CASSPKLAGDAYEQYF
>TRBJ2-1|TRBD1|TRBV10-2|few
TGCGCCAGCAGAAACAGGGGGCAGGAAAATGAGCAGTTCTTC
CASRNRGQENEQFF
>TRBJ2-4|TRBD1|TRBV6-2/TRBV6-3|NA
TGTGCCAGCAGTTTAATAGGGACAGGGAACATTCAGTACTTC
CASSLIGTGNIQYF
>TRBJ2-3|NA|TRBV10-1|NA
TGCGCCAGCAGACGACAAGGATCAGGTACGCAGTATTTT
CASRRQGSGTQYF
>TRBJ1-2|NA|TRBV28|NA
TGTGCCAGCAGTTTGGCCGGCTATGGCTACACCTTC
CASSLAGYGYTF
>TRBJ2-1|NA|TRBV9|NA
TGTGCCAGCAGCGTAGGAACCAGGACAGGAGGGATGAGCGGGAGTGTGTACAATGAGCAGTTCTTC
CASSVGTRTGGMSGSVYNEQFF
>TRBJ2-1|TRBD2|TRBV7-9|once
TGTGCCAGCAGCGAAGGGACTAGCGGGAACAATGAGCAGTTCTTC
CASSEGTSGNNEQFF
>TRBJ2-2|NA|TRBV7-6|NA
TGTGCCAGCAGCTTAGGAGCGATGAACACCGGGGAGCTGTTTTTT
CASSLGAMNTGELFF
>TRBJ1-2|TRBD1|TRBV9|NA
TGTGCCAGCAGCTCGGCCAGGGGGCTCGGCTATGGCTACACCTTC
CASSSARGLGYGYTF
>TRBJ1-5|TRBD1|TRBV6-5|NA
TGTGCCAGCAGCCCCGACAGGGTGAAGCAGCCCCAGCATTTT
CASSPDRVKQPQHF
>TRBJ2-7|NA|TRBV19|NA
TGTGCCAGTAGTTCCTCCTACGAGCAGTACTTC
CASSSSYEQYF
>TRBJ2-1|TRBD1|TRBV29-1|NA
TGCAGCGCCCGGGACAGGGACTACAATGAGCAGTTCTTC
CSARDRDYNEQFF
>TRBJ1-6|NA|TRBV2|NA
TGTGCCAGCACTCGACAGACTAATTCACCCCTCCACTTT
CASTRQTNSPLHF
>TRBJ1-1|TRBD1|TRBV19|once
TGTGCCAGTAGTATGGGGGCTCACAGGGGATCCACTGAAGCTTTCTTT
CASSMGAHRGSTEAFF
>TRBJ2-1|TRBD2|TRBV5-1|NA
TGCGCCAGCAGCTCGGGACTAGCGGCTGAGCAGTTCTTC
CASSSGLAAEQFF
>TRBJ1-1|NA|TRBV3-1/TRBV3-2|NA
TGTGCCAGCAGCCAATCTGTAGGGAACACTGAAGCTTTCTTT
CASSQSVGNTEAFF
>TRBJ2-5|TRBD2|TRBV5-4|NA
TGTGCCAGCAGCGACGGGACTAGCGGGAGTTTGAGGCAAGAGACCCAGTACTTC
CASSDGTSGSLRQETQYF
>TRBJ1-1|TRBD1|TRBV11-2|once
TGTGCCAGCAGCTTAGGGCCTGGACAGGGCGGCACTGAAGCTTTCTTT
CASSLGPGQGGTEAFF
>TRBJ1-6|TRBD1|TRBV14|NA
TGTGCCAGCAGCCTACAGGGGTATTCACCCCTCCACTTT
CASSLQGYSPLHF
>TRBJ2-7|TRBD2|TRBV27|NA
TGTGCCAGCAGTCTCTTGACTAGCGGGGTAGCCTACGAGCAGTACTTC
CASSLLTSGVAYEQYF
>TRBJ2-7|NA|TRBV9|NA
TGTGCCAGCAGCGTAGATCCGTTCTCCTACGAGCAGTACTTC
CASSVDPFSYEQYF
>TRBJ2-4|NA|TRBV18|NA
TGTGCCAGCTCACCAAGTTTCTCGCCAAACATTCAGTACTTC
CASSPSFSPNIQYF
>TRBJ2-7|NA|TRBV30|NA
TGTGCCTCGACGCGGGACTTCTCCTACGAGCAGTACTTC
CASTRDFSYEQYF
>TRBJ2-2|NA|TRBV6-1|NA
TGTGCCAGCAGTGAAAGGTCCGGGGAGCTGTTTTTT
CASSERSGELFF
>TRBJ1-2|NA|TRBV6-5|NA
TGTGCCAGCAGCGCAAACAGAGGGGGCTACACCTTC
CASSANRGGYTF
>TRBJ2-3|NA|TRBV6-5|NA
TGTGCCAGCCGAAGGAGGCAGGGGAGCACAGATACGCAGTATTTT
CASRRRQGSTDTQYF
>TRBJ2-7|TRBD1|TRBV15|NA
TGTGCCACCAGCAGAACGAGGGACAGCTTCTACGAGCAGTACTTC
CATSRTRDSFYEQYF
>TRBJ1-4|NA|TRBV7-2|NA
TGTGCCAGCAGCTTACGGGTTTCTGAAAAACTGTTTTTT
CASSLRVSEKLFF
>TRBJ1-5|NA|TRBV21-1|once
TGTGCCACCCGTGACAGGGGGCTGAATCAGCCCCAGCATTTT
CATRDRGLNQPQHF
>TRBJ1-3|NA|TRBV13|NA
TGTGCCAGCAGCTCTCTTAGGAACTCTGGAAACACCATATATTTT
CASSSLRNSGNTIYF
>TRBJ2-4|TRBD2|TRBV29-1|once
TGCAGCGTTGCGGCCGGGGGGAACATTCAGTACTTC
CSVAAGGNIQYF
>TRBJ2-7|NA|TRBV3-1/TRBV3-2|NA
TGTGCCAGCAGCTTATACCTAGTCGGTCGGGAGCAGTACTTC
CASSLYLVGREQYF
>TRBJ2-2|NA|TRBV11-2|NA
TGTGCCAGCAGCTCTCGTATGGGGACCGGGGAGCTGTTTTTT
CASSSRMGTGELFF
>TRBJ1-1|NA|TRBV12-3/TRBV12-4|NA
TGTGCCAGCAGCTCCCCTGGGACTGAAGCTTTCTTT
CASSSPGTEAFF